Listed here are 25 T cell receptor beta chains from one sample, sequenced in a study of blood T cell repertoires in COVID-19 (dated by TCRdb to 2019 to 2021). The method was the immunoSEQ multiplex PCR assay. The clones in this table, taken by TCRdb from immuneACCESS, are in-frame only. Not every clone is retained; where verified, under half of the shortfall comes from an unresolved V gene, and the cause of the rest is unknown. Across this sample there are about 230,000 clones, with over 70% seen only once. 25% to 35% of the sample goes to the ten largest clones. Sequencing used peripheral blood. The receptor set was obtained from a man in his forties or fifties with acute or convalescent COVID-19.

About this clone: This sample includes further DNA sequences coding for the same CDR3. This chain joins TRBV27 and TRBJ2-1; D may be TRBD2 (6 bases). CDR3 size: 14 residues. Germline CDR1 MNHEY, CDR2 SMNVEV (reference sequence). Deletions cut 2 bases from V and 3 bases from J, with 8 bases between. CDR3 coding DNA: TGTGCCAGCAGTTTAGGGGGAGGCTACAATGAGCAGTTCTTC. Amino acid sequence: CASSLGGGYNEQFF.

The chain links TRBV7-9 to TRBJ2-1, with TRBD1 matching 8 bases. Per germline, CDR1 SEHNR and CDR2 FQNEAQ (reference sequence). Trimming at V came to 5 bases and at J to 10 bases, leaving 10 bases not matched to a gene. The CDR3 runs to 14 residues. CDR3 DNA: TGTGCCAGCAGCCTCGACGGACAGGGTCCCGAGCAGTTCTTC. Protein product: CASSLDGQGPEQFF.

V usage is TRBV7-3 and J usage is TRBJ2-2; TRBD2 matches 7 bases. The CDR3 is made up of 16 amino acids. Germline values: CDR1 SGHTA, CDR2 FQGTGA. Germline trimming cut 1 base from V and 2 bases from J; bases unmatched to any gene: 4. The CDR3 DNA sequence: TGTGCCAGCAGCTTAAGTCCAGCGGGAAACACCGGGGAGCTGTTTTTT. Protein product: CASSLSPAGNTGELFF.

The chain employs TRBV5-4 and TRBJ2-1; 8 nucleotides align to TRBD2. The J segment lost 8 bases and the V segment lost 2 bases, leaving 12 bases of the junction unmatched. The CDR3 spans 16 residues. CDR1 is SGHNT and CDR2 is YYREEE in the germline V gene (reference sequence). The CDR3 bases are TGTGCCAGCAGCTTAGGGGCGGGAGGCCCTGATCATGAGCAGTTCTTC. Its translation: CASSLGAGGPDHEQFF.

For the CDR3, the DNA is TGCAGTGCTAGTTATGGACTAGCGGGGTTTTACGAGCAGTACTTC. Its translation: CSASYGLAGFYEQYF. The chain links TRBV20-1 to TRBJ2-7, with TRBD2 matching over 12 bases. The junction had 7 bases not matched to a gene; V was cut back by 3 bases and J by 4 bases. The CDR3 runs to 15 residues. The germline V gene encodes CDR1 DFQATT and CDR2 SNEGSKA (reference sequence).

The chain carries TRBV27 and TRBJ2-6; D unresolved. Deletions cut 5 bases from V and 2 bases from J, with 4 bases between. CDR3 size: 13 residues. The germline CDR1 and CDR2 sequences are MNHEY and SMNVEV (reference sequence). CDR3 sequence (DNA): TGTGCCAGCAGTAGAGCTGGGGCCAACGTCCTGACTTTC. Its translation is CASSRAGANVLTF.

The gene calls are TRBV7-9 and TRBJ1-1; 8 bases match TRBD1. This CDR3 is built from 16 residues. CDR1 and CDR2 (germline): SEHNR, FQNEAQ (reference sequence). The ends lost 5 bases at V and 8 bases at J; junction bases unmatched: 16. The CDR3 protein is CASSRGQGKSREEAFF. The CDR3 DNA sequence: TGTGCCAGCAGCCGCGGACAGGGTAAGAGCAGGGAGGAAGCTTTCTTT.

The CDR3 here is CASSLQTGDTEAFF. The CDR3 DNA follows: TGTGCCAGCAGCTTACAAACAGGGGACACTGAAGCTTTCTTT. The rearrangement joins TRBV7-9 to TRBJ1-1, with TRBD1 matching over 7 bases. J gave up 3 bases and V 2 bases, and 3 bases lay outside the gene matches. Germline V gene sequence: CDR1 SEHNR, CDR2 FQNEAQ (reference sequence). The CDR3 has 14 amino acids.

Only a few counts were recorded for this clone. J is TRBJ2-4 and V is TRBV27; 13 bases fit TRBD2. The CDR3 spans 16 residues. V was clipped by 5 bases and J by 8 bases; unmatched bases: 9. Per germline, CDR1 MNHEY and CDR2 SMNVEV (reference sequence). The CDR3 reads CASSTGTSGTEDIQYF. CDR3 DNA: TGTGCCAGCAGTACCGGGACTAGCGGGACGGAGGACATTCAGTACTTC.

This clone was observed once. The chain joins TRBV5-1 to TRBJ1-6, with TRBD1 as a possible D gene (6 bases). The germline V gene has CDR1 SGHRS and CDR2 YFSETQ. The CDR3 is 15 residues long. Trimming took off 0 bases at V and 7 bases at J, with 11 bases between the two ends. The CDR3 here is CASSLDRVENSPLHF. The CDR3 DNA is TGCGCCAGCAGCTTGGACAGGGTCGAAAATTCACCCCTCCACTTT.

The rearrangement uses TRBV10-1 and TRBJ2-7, with 7 bases lining up with TRBD2. The CDR3 has 15 amino acids. The germline V gene has CDR1 WNHNN and CDR2 SYGVQD (reference sequence). J lost 2 bases, V lost 4 bases, and 8 bases had no gene match. The DNA for the CDR3 is TGCGCCAGCAGTGGAAACGGAGCGGGAACCTACGAGCAGTACTTC. Its protein is CASSGNGAGTYEQYF.

The rearrangement uses TRBV7-2 and TRBJ2-7; 11 bases are a match to TRBD2. V lost 5 bases to trimming and J lost 3 bases; unmatched junction nucleotides: 12. Per germline, CDR1 SGHTA and CDR2 FQGNSA. The CDR3 length is 17 residues. The CDR3 region is CASSPTSGRRGGYEQYF. DNA for the CDR3: TGTGCCAGCAGCCCAACTAGCGGGAGAAGGGGTGGCTACGAGCAGTACTTC.

V is TRBV7-6 and J is TRBJ2-1; 7 bases fit TRBD1. Germline-derived CDR1 and CDR2 are SGHVS and FNYEAQ. Trimming cost V 5 bases and J 9 bases; bases outside gene matches: 19. This CDR3 comprises 17 residues. CDR3 nucleotides: TGTGCCAGCAGCCTAGGGGGCGCAGGGTGGGGAAGAGGTGAGCAGTTCTTC. Translated: CASSLGGAGWGRGEQFF.

J is TRBJ2-5 and V is TRBV3-1 (or the pseudogene TRBV3-2), with 7 nucleotides matching TRBD2. In germline, CDR1 is LGHDT, CDR2 YNNKEL (reference sequence). V shed 4 bases, J shed 3 bases, and the junction held 8 bases outside the gene matches. CDR3 length equals 15 residues. CDR3 sequence (DNA): TGTGCCAGCAGCCGGGGGGGAGGAATTAAAGAGACCCAGTACTTC. This translates into CASSRGGGIKETQYF.

The chain uses TRBV19 and TRBJ1-4; 8 bases agree with TRBD1. With V trimmed by 8 bases and J by 3 bases, 8 bases remained unmatched. Per germline, CDR1 LNHDA and CDR2 SQIVND (reference sequence). This CDR3 is 15 amino acids long. The CDR3 coding sequence is TGTGCCAGTCAGCGACAGGGGCTGGCTAATGAAAAACTGTTTTTT. Translated: CASQRQGLANEKLFF.

This chain uses TRBV4-3 with TRBJ2-1; perhaps TRBD2 as D (6 bases). Germline-derived CDR1 and CDR2 are LGHNA and YSLEER. The V end was cut by 0 bases, the J end by 9 bases, with 15 bases between. This CDR3 has 15 amino acids. The CDR3 here is CASSQDATSPAEQFF. CDR3 DNA: TGCGCCAGCAGCCAAGATGCGACTAGTCCCGCTGAGCAGTTCTTC.

This rearrangement joins TRBV4-1 to TRBJ1-1, with D possibly being TRBD1 (5 bases). V was clipped by 4 bases and J by 1 base, with 19 bases between them. Germline assignment: CDR1 MGHRA and CDR2 YSYEKL. This CDR3 has 17 residues. The CDR3 DNA follows: TGCGCCAGCAGCCCCCCCCAGGGTTCAACATCGAACACTGAAGCTTTCTTT. It yields the protein CASSPPQGSTSNTEAFF.

This rearrangement joins TRBV13 to TRBJ1-1; 8 bases align to TRBD1. The CDR3 is 15 residues long. CDR1 is PRHDT and CDR2 is FYEKMQ in the germline V gene (reference sequence). The V gene end was trimmed by 6 bases and the J gene end by 7 bases; junction bases not matched to a gene: 13. Written as DNA, the CDR3 is TGTGCCAGCAGGGGGGATGGACAGGGCAGGGTTGAAGCTTTCTTT. It specifies CASRGDGQGRVEAFF.

This clone was seen a few times. The genes are TRBV11-2 and TRBJ1-2; no reliable D call. With 2 bases removed from V and 7 bases from J, the gap between germline ends came to 11 bases. The CDR3 covers 13 residues. Germline lookup yields CDR1 SGHAT and CDR2 FQNNGV. The CDR3 here is CASSLRALVGYTF. In DNA, the CDR3 is TGTGCCAGCAGCTTACGCGCCCTCGTTGGCTACACCTTC.

V usage is TRBV2 and J usage is TRBJ2-1, with D possibly matching TRBD2 (5 bases). The CDR3 sequence is 12 residues long. The germline CDR1 and CDR2 sequences are SNHLY and FYNNEI. The V and J ends lost 6 bases and 9 bases respectively, with 12 bases between them. The CDR3 DNA is TGTGCCAGCAGACTAGTTAGAGCTGAGCAGTTCTTC. Translating gives CASRLVRAEQFF.

The gene calls are TRBV19 and TRBJ1-1; TRBD1 matches at 8 bases. The germline gives CDR1 LNHDA, CDR2 SQIVND (reference sequence). CDR3 size: 15 residues. Germline trimming cut 5 bases from V and 4 bases from J; bases unmatched to any gene: 9. The CDR3 loop reads CASSPRTGKSTEAFF. In nucleotides, the CDR3 is TGTGCCAGTAGTCCCCGGACAGGGAAGTCCACTGAAGCTTTCTTT. Using reference TRBV19 and TRBJ1-1 for the parts outside the CDR3, the full variable domain is DGGITQSPKYLFRKEGQNVTLSCEQNLNHDAMYWYRQDPGQGLRLIYYSQIVNDFQKGDIAEGYSVSREKKESFPLTVTSAQKNPTAFYLCASSPRTGKSTEAFFGQGTRLTVV.

The chain is built from TRBV15 and TRBJ2-4; 10 bases line up with TRBD2. Trimming at V came to 5 bases and at J to 6 bases, leaving 10 bases not matched to a gene. This CDR3 region has 16 residues. Per the germline V gene, CDR1 is LNHNV and CDR2 is YYDKDF (reference sequence). CDR3 protein: CATSVGPSGSSNIQYF. The DNA of the CDR3 is TGTGCCACCAGCGTCGGGCCTAGCGGGAGCTCAAACATTCAGTACTTC.

The V gene is TRBV19, the J gene TRBJ1-2; no clear D gene. The germline V gene encodes CDR1 LNHDA and CDR2 SQIVND (reference sequence). Trimming shortened V by 1 base and J by 0 bases, and 6 bases separated the two germline ends. The CDR3 extends over 14 amino acids. CDR3 nucleotide sequence: TGTGCCAGTAGTATAGCAGATGCTAACTATGGCTACACCTTC. Translating it yields CASSIADANYGYTF.

The rearrangement links TRBV5-4 to TRBJ1-2, with D possibly matching TRBD1 (5 bases). Per the germline V gene, CDR1 is SGHNT and CDR2 is YYREEE (reference sequence). This CDR3 is built from 17 residues. Between the trimmed V and J ends, which lost 2 bases and 1 base, there was a span of 18 bases. The CDR3 bases are TGTGCCAGCAGCTTAAGAGCCAGGGCGGCTTATAACTATGGCTACACCTTC. Translating it yields CASSLRARAAYNYGYTF. The full variable domain, rest sourced from reference TRBV5-4 and TRBJ1-2, is ETGVTQSPTHLIKTRGQQVTLRCSSQSGHNTVSWYQQALGQGPQFIFQYYREEENGRGNFPPRFSGLQFPNYSSELNVNALELDDSALYLCASSLRARAAYNYGYTFGSGTRLTVV.

V gene TRBV12-3 or TRBV12-4 combines with J gene TRBJ2-7; D uncertain. The V and J ends lost 3 bases and 3 bases respectively, with 6 bases between them. This CDR3 has 12 amino acids. CDR3 protein: CASSFLLYEQYF. The CDR3, as DNA: TGTGCCAGCAGTTTTTTACTCTACGAGCAGTACTTC.